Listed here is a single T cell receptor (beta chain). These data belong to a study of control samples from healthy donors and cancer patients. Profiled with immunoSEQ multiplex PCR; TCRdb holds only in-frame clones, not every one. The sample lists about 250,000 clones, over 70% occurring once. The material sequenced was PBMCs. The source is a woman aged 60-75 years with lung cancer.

Written as DNA, the CDR3 is TGCGCCAGCAGCTCGCAGGGAGGGAATCAGCCCCAGCATTTT. Its translation is CASSSQGGNQPQHF. This chain uses TRBV5-1 with TRBJ1-5; weak D call: TRBD1 (5 bases). CDR1 SGHRS and CDR2 YFSETQ come from the germline V gene. This CDR3 spans 14 amino acids. With 3 bases removed from V and 4 bases from J, the gap between germline ends came to 11 bases. The entire variable domain, with the rest obtained from reference TRBV5-1 and TRBJ1-5, is as follows: KAGVTQTPRYLIKTRGQQVTLSCSPISGHRSVSWYQQTPGQGLQFLFEYFSETQRNKGNFPGRFSGRQFSNSRSEMNVSTLELGDSALYLCASSSQGGNQPQHFGDGTRLSIL.